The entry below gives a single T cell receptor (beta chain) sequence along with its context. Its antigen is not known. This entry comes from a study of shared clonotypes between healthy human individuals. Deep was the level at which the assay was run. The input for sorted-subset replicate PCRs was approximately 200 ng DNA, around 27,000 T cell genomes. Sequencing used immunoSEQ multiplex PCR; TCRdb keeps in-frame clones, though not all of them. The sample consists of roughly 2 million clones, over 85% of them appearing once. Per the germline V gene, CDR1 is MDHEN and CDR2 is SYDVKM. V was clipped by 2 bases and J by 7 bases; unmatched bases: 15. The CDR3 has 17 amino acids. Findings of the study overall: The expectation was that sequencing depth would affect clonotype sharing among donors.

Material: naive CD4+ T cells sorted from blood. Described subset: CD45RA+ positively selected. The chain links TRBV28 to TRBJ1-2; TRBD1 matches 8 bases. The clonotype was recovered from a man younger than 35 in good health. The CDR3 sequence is CASSLGPLTGEGRGYTF. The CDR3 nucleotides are TGTGCCAGCAGTTTAGGGCCTCTGACAGGGGAGGGTCGTGGCTACACCTTC.